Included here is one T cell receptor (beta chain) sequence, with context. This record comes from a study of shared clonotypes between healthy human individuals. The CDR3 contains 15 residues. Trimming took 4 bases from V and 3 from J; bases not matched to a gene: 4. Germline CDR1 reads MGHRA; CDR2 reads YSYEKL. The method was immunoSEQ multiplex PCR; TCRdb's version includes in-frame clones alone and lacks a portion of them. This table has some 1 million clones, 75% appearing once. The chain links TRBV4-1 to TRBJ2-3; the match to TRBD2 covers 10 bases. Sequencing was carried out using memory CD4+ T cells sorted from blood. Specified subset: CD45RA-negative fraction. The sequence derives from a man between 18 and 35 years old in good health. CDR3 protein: CASSPLAGATDTQYF. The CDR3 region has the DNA TGCGCCAGCAGCCCCCTAGCGGGAGCAACAGATACGCAGTATTTT.